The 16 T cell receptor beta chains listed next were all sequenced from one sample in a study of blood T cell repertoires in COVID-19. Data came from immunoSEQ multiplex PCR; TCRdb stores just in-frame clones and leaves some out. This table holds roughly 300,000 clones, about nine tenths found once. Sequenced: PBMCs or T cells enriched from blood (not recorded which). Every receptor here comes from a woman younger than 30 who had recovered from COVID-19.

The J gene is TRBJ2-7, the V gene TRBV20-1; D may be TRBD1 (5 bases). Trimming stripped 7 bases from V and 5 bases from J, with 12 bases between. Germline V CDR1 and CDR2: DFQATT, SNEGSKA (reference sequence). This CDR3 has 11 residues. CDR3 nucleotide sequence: TGCAGTGGGCAGGGTAACGACGAGCAGTACTTC. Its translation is CSGQGNDEQYF.

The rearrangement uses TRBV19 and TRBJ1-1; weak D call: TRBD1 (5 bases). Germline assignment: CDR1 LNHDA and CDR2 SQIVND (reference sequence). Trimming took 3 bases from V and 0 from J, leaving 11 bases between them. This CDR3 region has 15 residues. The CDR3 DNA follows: TGTGCCAGTAGTATGGGGCCTAGGTTGAACACTGAAGCTTTCTTT. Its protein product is CASSMGPRLNTEAFF.

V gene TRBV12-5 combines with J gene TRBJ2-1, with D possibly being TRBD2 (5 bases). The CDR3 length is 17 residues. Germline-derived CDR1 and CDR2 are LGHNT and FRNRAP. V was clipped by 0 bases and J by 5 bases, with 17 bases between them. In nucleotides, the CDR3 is TGTGCTAGTGGTTTGGTAATTAATGTGGGAGTACACAATGAGCAGTTCTTC. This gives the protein CASGLVINVGVHNEQFF.

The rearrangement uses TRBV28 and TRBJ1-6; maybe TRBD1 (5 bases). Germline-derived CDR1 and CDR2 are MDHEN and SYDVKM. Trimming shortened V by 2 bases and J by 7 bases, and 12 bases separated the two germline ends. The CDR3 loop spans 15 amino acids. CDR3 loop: CASSLGGTRNSPLHF. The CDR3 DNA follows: TGTGCCAGCAGTTTAGGGGGGACGAGAAATTCACCCCTCCACTTT.

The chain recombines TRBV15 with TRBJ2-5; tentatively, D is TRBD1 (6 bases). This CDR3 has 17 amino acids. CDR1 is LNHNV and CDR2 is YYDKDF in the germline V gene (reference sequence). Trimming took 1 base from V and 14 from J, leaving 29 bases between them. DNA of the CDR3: TGTGCCACCAGCAGAGGAAATCCGACAGGTTTAAAGTCTGATCTATACTTC. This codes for CATSRGNPTGLKSDLYF.

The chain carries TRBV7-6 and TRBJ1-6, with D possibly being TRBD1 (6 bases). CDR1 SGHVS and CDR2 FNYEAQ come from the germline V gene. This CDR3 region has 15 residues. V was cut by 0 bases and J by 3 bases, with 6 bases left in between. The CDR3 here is CASSLAGGYNSPLHF. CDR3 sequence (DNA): TGTGCCAGCAGCTTAGCAGGGGGCTATAATTCACCCCTCCACTTT. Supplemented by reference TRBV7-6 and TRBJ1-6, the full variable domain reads GAGVSQSPRYKVTKRGQDVALRCDPISGHVSLYWYRQALGQGPEFLTYFNYEAQQDKSGLPNDRFSAERPEGSISTLTIQRTEQRDSAMYRCASSLAGGYNSPLHFGNGTRLTVT.

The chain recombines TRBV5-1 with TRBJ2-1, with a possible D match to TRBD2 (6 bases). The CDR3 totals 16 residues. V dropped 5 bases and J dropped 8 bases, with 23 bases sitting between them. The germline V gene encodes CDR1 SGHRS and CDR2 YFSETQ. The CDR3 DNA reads TGCGCCAGCAGAGAAAGGAGGGTAGGGCAGGGACATGAGCAGTTCTTC. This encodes CASRERRVGQGHEQFF. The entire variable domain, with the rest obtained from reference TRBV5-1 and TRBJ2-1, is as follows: KAGVTQTPRYLIKTRGQQVTLSCSPISGHRSVSWYQQTPGQGLQFLFEYFSETQRNKGNFPGRFSGRQFSNSRSEMNVSTLELGDSALYLCASRERRVGQGHEQFFGPGTRLTVL.

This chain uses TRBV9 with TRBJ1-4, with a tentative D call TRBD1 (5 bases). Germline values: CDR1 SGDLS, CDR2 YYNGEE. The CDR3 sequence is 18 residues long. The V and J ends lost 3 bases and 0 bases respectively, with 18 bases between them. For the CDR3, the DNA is TGTGCCAGCAGCGCCGGACACCGGGCAGATTCAACTAATGAAAAACTGTTTTTT. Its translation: CASSAGHRADSTNEKLFF.

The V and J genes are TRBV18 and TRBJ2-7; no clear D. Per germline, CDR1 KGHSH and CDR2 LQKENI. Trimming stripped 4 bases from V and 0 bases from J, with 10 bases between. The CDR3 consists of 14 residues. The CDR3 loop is CASSLTTGSYEQYF. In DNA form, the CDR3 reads TGTGCCAGCTCACTAACGACGGGCTCCTACGAGCAGTACTTC.

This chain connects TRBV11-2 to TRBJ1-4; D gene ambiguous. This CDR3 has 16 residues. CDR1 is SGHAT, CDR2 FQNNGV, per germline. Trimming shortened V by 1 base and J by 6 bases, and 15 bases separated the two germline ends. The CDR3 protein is CASSLVGRRRDEKLFF. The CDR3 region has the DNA TGTGCCAGCAGCTTAGTAGGACGGAGGAGGGATGAAAAACTGTTTTTT.

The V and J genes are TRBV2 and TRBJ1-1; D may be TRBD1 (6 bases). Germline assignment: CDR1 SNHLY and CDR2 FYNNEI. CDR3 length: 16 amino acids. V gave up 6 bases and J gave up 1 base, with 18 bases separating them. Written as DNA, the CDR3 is TGTGCCAGCAGAACCCTCAGACAGGCCGCGAACACTGAAGCTTTCTTT. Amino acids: CASRTLRQAANTEAFF. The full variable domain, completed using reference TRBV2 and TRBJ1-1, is EPEVTQTPSHQVTQMGQEVILRCVPISNHLYFYWYRQILGQKVEFLVSFYNNEISEKSEIFDDQFSVERPDGSNFTLKIRSTKLEDSAMYFCASRTLRQAANTEAFFGQGTRLTVV.

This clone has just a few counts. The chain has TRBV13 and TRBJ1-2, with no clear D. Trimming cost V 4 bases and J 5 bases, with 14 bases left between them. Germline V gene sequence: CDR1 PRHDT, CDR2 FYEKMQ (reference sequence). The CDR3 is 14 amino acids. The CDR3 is CASSYGSHYYGYTF. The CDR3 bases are TGTGCCAGCAGCTACGGGTCTCACTATTATGGCTACACCTTC.

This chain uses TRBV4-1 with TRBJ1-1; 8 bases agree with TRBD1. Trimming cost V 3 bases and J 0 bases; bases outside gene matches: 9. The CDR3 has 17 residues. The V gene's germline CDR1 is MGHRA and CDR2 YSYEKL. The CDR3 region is CASSHHRGFPLNTEAFF. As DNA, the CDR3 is TGCGCCAGCAGCCATCACAGGGGGTTTCCTTTGAACACTGAAGCTTTCTTT.

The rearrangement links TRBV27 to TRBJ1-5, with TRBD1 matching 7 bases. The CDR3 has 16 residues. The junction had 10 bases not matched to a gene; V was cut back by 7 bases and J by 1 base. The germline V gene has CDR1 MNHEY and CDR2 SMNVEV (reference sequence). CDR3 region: CASKGAGATSNQPQHF. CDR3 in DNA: TGTGCCAGCAAGGGGGCAGGGGCTACGAGCAATCAGCCCCAGCATTTT.

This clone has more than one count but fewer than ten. The CDR3 sequence: CASKVREGDNEQYF. Written as DNA, the CDR3 is TGTGCCAGCAAGGTGCGGGAGGGCGACAACGAGCAGTACTTC. The gene calls are TRBV3-1 (or the pseudogene TRBV3-2) and TRBJ2-7, with 9 bases matching TRBD2. Germline V gene lookup returns CDR1 LGHDT and CDR2 YNNKEL (reference sequence). J was trimmed by 5 bases and V by 7 bases; bases with no gene match: 9. The CDR3 length is 14 residues.

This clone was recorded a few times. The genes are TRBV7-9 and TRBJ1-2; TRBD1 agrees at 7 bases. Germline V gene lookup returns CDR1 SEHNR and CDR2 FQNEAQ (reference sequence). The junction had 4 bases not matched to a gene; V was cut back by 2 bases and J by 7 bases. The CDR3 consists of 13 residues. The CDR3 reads CASSLRQGVGYTF. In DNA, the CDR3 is TGTGCCAGCAGCTTAAGACAGGGAGTTGGCTACACCTTC.